Described below is a single T cell receptor (beta chain) sequence and its context. Its antigen remains undetermined. Per-nucleotide qualities are absent, and no much larger clonotype sits a single base away. Library preparation was by PCR. Data came from an Illumina HiSeq 2500. TCR library preparation used molecular barcoding, with unique molecular identifiers applied to normalize quantification of the TCRbeta repertoire. In TCRdb, the public reads were trimmed at Q25 with fastp and aligned with MiXCR, with productive beta chains retained. Each CDR3 protein appears once, grouped with its most common genes and DNA. This sample lists just under 250,000 distinct CDR3 sequences; around 25% were detected once. The ten largest clones add up to over 2.5% of the sample. The label giving this sample's treatment or condition can be read as: allogeneic hematopoietic cell transplantation with graft depleted of TCRalphabeta T cells and CD19 B cells. Transplant recipients were children who received TCRalphabeta/CD19-depleted allogeneic hematopoietic cell grafts.

This entry is derived from a study of T-cell reconstitution after alpha-beta-depleted transplantation in children (dated by TCRdb to the mid-2010s). In the study overall: T-cell immune reconstitution after TCRalphabeta/CD19-depleted allogeneic hematopoietic cell transplantation in children was quantitatively tracked in the study by means of TCR repertoire profiling.

Summary of the overall study and its limitations: In some patients, high TCRbeta diversity at day 60 was attributed to recipient T cells and intrathymic progenitors that had survived conditioning. The apparently early alphabetaT-cell count recovery about two months after transplant was reportedly dependent on only several hundred rapidly expanded clones derived from non-depleted graft cells. Over the following months the frequencies of hyperexpanded clones went down, and after one year T-cell counts and TCRbeta diversity were mostly credited to newly produced T cells.

The receptor was isolated from a girl aged 2 to 10 with Fanconi anemia, due to receive a stem cell transplant. The sample was PBMCs, taken before TCRalphabeta/CD19-depleted stem cell transplant.

The CDR3 region has the sequence CAISYDESYEQYF. The sequenced DNA is TGTGCCATCAGTTACGACGAGTCCTACGAGCAGTACTTC. The sequence joins TRBV10-3 to TRBJ2-7, with the identity of the D gene unclear. V is clipped by 5 bases and J by 1 base, and the sequence between their germline boundaries is 9 bases long. CDR1 and CDR2 are drawn from the germline V gene: ENHRY, SYGVKD. The CDR3, from cysteine to phenylalanine, totals 13 residues. The retained sequence is limited to the CDR3, 39 bases, with the frame set at the first base.